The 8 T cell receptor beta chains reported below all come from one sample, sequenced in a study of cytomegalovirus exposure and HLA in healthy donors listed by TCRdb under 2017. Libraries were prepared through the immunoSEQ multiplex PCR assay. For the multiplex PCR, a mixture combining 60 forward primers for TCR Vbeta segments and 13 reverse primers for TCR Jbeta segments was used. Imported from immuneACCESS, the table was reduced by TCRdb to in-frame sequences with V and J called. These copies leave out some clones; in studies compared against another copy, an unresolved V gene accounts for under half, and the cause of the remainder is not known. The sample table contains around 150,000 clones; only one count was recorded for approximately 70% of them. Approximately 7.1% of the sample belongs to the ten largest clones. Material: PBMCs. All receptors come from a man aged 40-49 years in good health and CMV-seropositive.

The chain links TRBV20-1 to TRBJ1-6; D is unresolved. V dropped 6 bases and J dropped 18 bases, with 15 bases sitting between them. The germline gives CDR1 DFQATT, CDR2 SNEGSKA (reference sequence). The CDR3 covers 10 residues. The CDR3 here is CSAPAKRHHF. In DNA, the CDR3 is TGCAGTGCCCCGGCAAAGCGTCACCACTTT.

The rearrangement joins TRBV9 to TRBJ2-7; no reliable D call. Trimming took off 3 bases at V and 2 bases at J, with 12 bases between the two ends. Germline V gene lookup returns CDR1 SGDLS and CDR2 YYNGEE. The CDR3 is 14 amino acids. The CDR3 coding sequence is TGTGCCAGCAGCGACGGCGGCCGACCCTACGAGCAGTACTTC. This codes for CASSDGGRPYEQYF.

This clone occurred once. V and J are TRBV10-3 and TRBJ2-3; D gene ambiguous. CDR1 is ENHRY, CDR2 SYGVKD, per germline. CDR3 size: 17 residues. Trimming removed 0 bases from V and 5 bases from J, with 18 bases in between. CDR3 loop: CAISESGAVFGKDTQYF. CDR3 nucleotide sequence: TGTGCCATCAGTGAGTCTGGAGCAGTATTCGGTAAAGATACGCAGTATTTT.

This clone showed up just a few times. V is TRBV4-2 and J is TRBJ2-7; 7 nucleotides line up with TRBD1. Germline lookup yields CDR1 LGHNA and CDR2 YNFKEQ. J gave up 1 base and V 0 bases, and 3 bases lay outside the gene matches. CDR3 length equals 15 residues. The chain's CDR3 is CASSQEGQPSYEQYF. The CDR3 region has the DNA TGTGCCAGCAGCCAAGAGGGACAGCCGTCCTACGAGCAGTACTTC.

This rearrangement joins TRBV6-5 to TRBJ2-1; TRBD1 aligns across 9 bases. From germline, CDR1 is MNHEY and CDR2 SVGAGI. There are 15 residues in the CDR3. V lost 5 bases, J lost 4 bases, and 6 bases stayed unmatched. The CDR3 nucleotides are TGTGCCAGCAGTCACCGGGACAGGGTTTACAATGAGCAGTTCTTC. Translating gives CASSHRDRVYNEQFF.

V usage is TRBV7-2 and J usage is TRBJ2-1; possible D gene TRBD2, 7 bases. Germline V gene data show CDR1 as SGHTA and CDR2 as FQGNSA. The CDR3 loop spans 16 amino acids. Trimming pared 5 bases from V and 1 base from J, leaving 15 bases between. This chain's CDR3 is CASSPVGGASYNEQFF. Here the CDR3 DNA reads TGTGCCAGCAGCCCCGTAGGGGGGGCTTCCTACAATGAGCAGTTCTTC.

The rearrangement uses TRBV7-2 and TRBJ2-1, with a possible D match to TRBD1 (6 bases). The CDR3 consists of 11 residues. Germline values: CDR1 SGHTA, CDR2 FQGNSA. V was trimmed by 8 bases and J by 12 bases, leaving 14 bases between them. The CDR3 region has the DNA TGTGCCAGCCGACAGGCGGCTTTGCAGTTCTTC. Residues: CASRQAALQFF.

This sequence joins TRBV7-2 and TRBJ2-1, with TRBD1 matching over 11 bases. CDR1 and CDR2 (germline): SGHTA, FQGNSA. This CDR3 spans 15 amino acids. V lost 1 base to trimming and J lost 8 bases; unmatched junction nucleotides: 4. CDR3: CASSLVRTGGHEQFF. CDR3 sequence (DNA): TGTGCCAGCAGCTTAGTCCGGACAGGGGGCCATGAGCAGTTCTTC.